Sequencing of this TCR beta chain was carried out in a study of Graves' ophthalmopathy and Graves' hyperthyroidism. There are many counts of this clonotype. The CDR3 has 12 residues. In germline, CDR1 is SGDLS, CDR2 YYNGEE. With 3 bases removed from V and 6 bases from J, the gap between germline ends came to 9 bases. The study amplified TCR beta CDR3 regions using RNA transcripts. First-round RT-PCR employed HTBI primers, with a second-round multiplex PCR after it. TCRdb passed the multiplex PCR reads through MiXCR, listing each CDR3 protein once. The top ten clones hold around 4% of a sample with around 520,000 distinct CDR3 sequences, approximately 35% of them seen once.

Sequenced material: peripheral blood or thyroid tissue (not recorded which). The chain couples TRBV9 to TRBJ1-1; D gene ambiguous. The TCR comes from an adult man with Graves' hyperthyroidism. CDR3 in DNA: TGTGCCAGCAGCGACATGGAGGCTGAAGCTTTCTTT. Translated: CASSDMEAEAFF. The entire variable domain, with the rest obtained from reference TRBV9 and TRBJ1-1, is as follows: DSGVTQTPKHLITATGQRVTLRCSPRSGDLSVYWYQQSLDQGLQFLIQYYNGEERAKGNILERFSAQQFPDLHSELNLSSLELGDSALYFCASSDMEAEAFFGQGTRLTVV.